This T cell receptor (beta chain) was captured in a study of STAT5B mutations in CD4+ large granular lymphocyte leukemia. Study outcomes and limitations: Top patient clones used TRBV06 genes more often: 8/27 versus 2/35 in controls. About 24% of private leukemic clonotypes occurred rarely in other patients' non-leukemic repertoires.

The germline gives CDR1 SGHRS, CDR2 YFSETQ. This CDR3 region has 14 residues. The V end lost 0 bases, the J end lost 5 bases, and 11 bases lay between the germline ends. Healthy controls were blood donor buffy coats. Sequencing was performed with immunoSEQ multiplex PCR; in TCRdb, only in-frame clones are kept and a portion is missing. The sample yields 30,000 or so clones, more than 60% seen once. Points on this clone: The antigen is unknown.

The receptor was isolated from a human donor in good health. The rearrangement links TRBV5-1 to TRBJ2-5, with D hard to call. Material for sequencing was CD4+ T cells from blood buffy coats. CDR3 amino acids: CASSLGNGFETQYF. DNA of the CDR3: TGCGCCAGCAGCTTGGGGAACGGATTCGAGACCCAGTACTTC.